This T cell receptor (beta chain) was obtained from a study of shared clonotypes between healthy human individuals. Study-wide results and limits: Across subsets, estimated richness was generally greater for naive than for memory populations. Naive CD4 clonotypes were shared across a few donors at about 5%.

V gave up 5 bases and J gave up 7 bases; unmatched junction bases: 10. The germline CDR1 and CDR2 sequences are SNHLY and FYNNEI. There are 14 residues in the CDR3. This clone has only a few counts. What it binds is not known. The authors distributed each subset's genomic DNA evenly over several immunoSEQ plates. Libraries were prepared by immunoSEQ multiplex PCR; TCRdb keeps only in-frame clonotypes and omits some of them. The sample shows around 2.5 million clones, roughly 93% of them seen only once. Input material: naive CD4+ T cells from PBMCs. As to subset: CD45RA+ positively selected. This sequence joins TRBV2 and TRBJ1-1; 7 bases are a match to TRBD1. The clonotype was recovered from a man aged 18 to 29 in good health. Some clones in this sample may be carry-over from other donors' samples. The CDR3 here is CASSPRTGLLEAFF. The CDR3 nucleotides are TGTGCCAGCAGTCCTCGGACAGGCCTCCTTGAAGCTTTCTTT.